These 26 T cell receptor beta chains were sequenced from one sample in a study of OX40 agonist ivuxolimab in advanced cancers. Here immunoSEQ multiplex PCR was the method, and the copy in TCRdb shows in-frame clones only, minus some. The table lists more than 55,000 clones, more than 65% of them singletons, with roughly 10% in the top ten. Material: CD4+ or CD8+ T cells sorted from blood, obtained in a trial of the OX40 agonist ivuxolimab. All receptors come from an adult with an advanced solid tumor such as melanoma, head and neck, liver or kidney cancer.

This chain joins TRBV27 and TRBJ2-1, with a possible D match to TRBD1 (6 bases). CDR1 is MNHEY and CDR2 is SMNVEV in the germline V gene (reference sequence). This CDR3 comprises 15 residues. V lost 4 bases and J 0 bases, leaving 10 bases between the germline ends. The CDR3 region has the DNA TGTGCCAGCAGTTCACCAGGGGCCTCCTACAATGAGCAGTTCTTC. This codes for CASSSPGASYNEQFF.

This sequence joins TRBV4-1 and TRBJ1-3; D possibly corresponds to TRBD1 (5 bases). This CDR3 has 14 residues. Looked up from germline, CDR1 is MGHRA and CDR2 is YSYEKL. Trimming stripped 7 bases from V and 3 bases from J, with 13 bases between. This chain's CDR3 is CASTDGGSGNTIYF. In DNA, the CDR3 is TGCGCCAGCACTGACGGGGGGAGTGGAAACACCATATATTTT.

Here the CDR3 reads CASSLGQGAYEQYF. DNA for the CDR3: TGTGCCAGCAGCTTGGGACAGGGGGCTTACGAGCAGTACTTC. J is TRBJ2-5 and V is TRBV7-2; 12 bases match TRBD1. The closer fit of TRBJ2-7 to the DNA end suggests the J call may be wrong. Germline CDR1 and CDR2: SGHTA and FQGNSA. The CDR3 loop spans 14 amino acids.

The chain combines TRBV7-6 with TRBJ2-7, with 11 positions matching TRBD2. V shed 2 bases and J 0 bases; nucleotides not matched to a gene: 0. Germline CDR1 SGHVS, CDR2 FNYEAQ. The CDR3 is 15 residues long. The chain's CDR3 is CASSLTSGSSYEQYF. The CDR3, as DNA: TGTGCCAGCAGCTTAACTAGCGGGAGCTCCTACGAGCAGTACTTC.

V gene TRBV5-1 combines with J gene TRBJ2-1; no definite D call. The V gene lost 0 bases and the J gene lost 13 bases, with 17 bases spanning the gap. Per germline, CDR1 SGHRS and CDR2 YFSETQ. The CDR3 extends over 14 amino acids. The CDR3 reads CASSLGDFLGRQFF. CDR3 nucleotide sequence: TGCGCCAGCAGCTTGGGAGATTTCCTGGGCCGACAGTTCTTC.

The CDR3 nucleotides are TGCGCCAGCAGCCCACAACCGGGACAGCTGTACGAGCAGTACTTC. This translates into CASSPQPGQLYEQYF. This chain connects TRBV5-1 to TRBJ2-5, with 7 nucleotides matching TRBD1. The J call is in doubt because the DNA end fits TRBJ2-7 better. The CDR3 loop spans 15 amino acids. In germline, CDR1 is SGHRS, CDR2 YFSETQ.

This clone was observed a few times. Here the CDR3 reads CASSFGQAAYEQYF. The CDR3 region has the DNA TGTGCCAGCAGCTTTGGACAGGCCGCCTACGAGCAGTACTTC. The J gene is TRBJ2-7, the V gene TRBV7-9; 7 nucleotides align to TRBD1. Looked up from germline, CDR1 is SEHNR and CDR2 is FQNEAQ (reference sequence). The ends lost 3 bases at V and 2 bases at J; junction bases unmatched: 4. The CDR3 sequence is 14 residues long. The entire variable domain, with the rest obtained from reference TRBV7-9 and TRBJ2-7, is as follows: DTGVSQNPRHKITKRGQNVTFRCDPISEHNRLYWYRQTLGQGPEFLTYFQNEAQLEKSRLLSDRFSAERPKGSFSTLEIQRTEQGDSAMYLCASSFGQAAYEQYFGPGTRLTVT.

CDR3 DNA: TGTGCCAGCAGCGCCCATATAGGGGACTATGGCTACACCTTC. Translating it yields CASSAHIGDYGYTF. The chain carries TRBV9 and TRBJ1-2, with a weak D call TRBD1 (5 bases). V lost 3 bases to trimming and J lost 3 bases, with 12 bases between them. This CDR3 comprises 14 residues. The germline V gene encodes CDR1 SGDLS and CDR2 YYNGEE.

V is TRBV6-5 and J is TRBJ2-7, with a possible D match to TRBD2 (5 bases). Trimming pared 2 bases from V and 1 base from J, leaving 9 bases between. The CDR3 consists of 14 residues. CDR1 is MNHEY, CDR2 SVGAGI, per germline. CDR3 nucleotides: TGTGCCAGCAGTTACGGCGGCGGGTCCTACGAGCAGTACTTC. Amino acid sequence: CASSYGGGSYEQYF.

The chain combines TRBV28 with TRBJ1-1, with D uncertain. Germline V gene data show CDR1 as MDHEN and CDR2 as SYDVKM. V lost 3 bases and J lost 0, with 8 bases in between. The CDR3 runs 14 residues. Here the CDR3 reads CASSFGQMNTEAFF. The CDR3 bases are TGTGCCAGCAGTTTTGGTCAGATGAACACTGAAGCTTTCTTT.

V usage is TRBV4-1 and J usage is TRBJ1-2; a possible D gene is TRBD1 (6 bases). The CDR3 extends over 15 amino acids. V was pared by 0 bases and J by 8 bases, with 16 bases between. The germline CDR1 and CDR2 sequences are MGHRA and YSYEKL. The CDR3 DNA reads as TGCGCCAGCAGCCAAGACGTACCAGGGGCGAGGGGCTACACCTTC. Translation: CASSQDVPGARGYTF.

This clone was seen a few times. This CDR3 is also generated by other DNA sequences in the sample. The chain is built from TRBV7-2 and TRBJ1-4; TRBD1 is a possible D gene (6 bases). CDR1 is SGHTA and CDR2 is FQGNSA in the germline V gene. Trimming removed 3 bases from V and 8 bases from J, with 10 bases in between. This CDR3 has 13 amino acids. The CDR3 DNA is TGTGCCAGCAGCTTGGGGGGCGGGGAAAAACTGTTTTTT. Protein product: CASSLGGGEKLFF.

V is TRBV7-6 and J is TRBJ2-3, with D possibly TRBD2 on 6 matching bases. V lost 2 bases to trimming and J lost 4 bases, with 16 bases between them. Germline V gives CDR1 SGHVS, CDR2 FNYEAQ. This CDR3 is 16 amino acids long. The CDR3 region is CASSLFPQGGSDTQYF. For the CDR3, the DNA is TGTGCCAGCAGCTTATTTCCCCAGGGAGGCTCAGATACGCAGTATTTT.

This clone occurred many times. The same CDR3 arises from other DNA sequences in this sample as well. The rearrangement uses TRBV19 and TRBJ1-5; 7 nucleotides match TRBD1. Per the germline V gene, CDR1 is LNHDA and CDR2 is SQIVND (reference sequence). The V gene end was trimmed by 3 bases and the J gene end by 3 bases; junction bases not matched to a gene: 23. The CDR3 totals 21 residues. CDR3 nucleotides: TGTGCCAGTAGTATCGGGGACAGCAGCGGTTTCTTGGATATGAACAATCAGCCCCAGCATTTT. This sequence encodes CASSIGDSSGFLDMNNQPQHF.

This chain uses TRBV7-6 with TRBJ2-1; D gene uncertain. The CDR3 loop spans 14 amino acids. Germline CDR1 is SGHVS and CDR2 is FNYEAQ. With 3 bases removed from V and 7 bases from J, the gap between germline ends came to 13 bases. The CDR3: CASSFGLKGNEQFF. DNA for the CDR3: TGTGCCAGCAGCTTCGGCCTAAAAGGGAATGAGCAGTTCTTC.

The chain joins TRBV5-1 to TRBJ2-3, with D tentatively TRBD1 (5 bases). Germline lookup yields CDR1 SGHRS and CDR2 YFSETQ. Trimming shortened V by 7 bases and J by 4 bases, and 19 bases separated the two germline ends. The CDR3 contains 15 residues. The CDR3 region has the DNA TGCGCCAGCCAATCACGAGGACAAAGAGCAGATACGCAGTATTTT. As protein: CASQSRGQRADTQYF.

The V call is TRBV11-2, the J call TRBJ2-7, with 7 bases lining up with TRBD1. The J segment lost 2 bases and the V segment lost 1 base, leaving 2 bases of the junction unmatched. This CDR3 has 14 residues. The germline gives CDR1 SGHAT, CDR2 FQNNGV. Here the CDR3 reads CASSLGQGPYEQYF. DNA of the CDR3: TGTGCCAGCAGCTTAGGACAGGGCCCCTACGAGCAGTACTTC. Variable domain in full (rest from reference TRBV11-2 and TRBJ2-7): EAGVAQSPRYKIIEKRQSVAFWCNPISGHATLYWYQQILGQGPKLLIQFQNNGVVDDSQLPKDRFSAERLKGVDSTLKIQPAKLEDSAVYLCASSLGQGPYEQYFGPGTRLTVT.

The chain joins TRBV9 to TRBJ1-2; maybe TRBD1 (5 bases). The CDR3 sequence is 16 residues long. Germline CDR1 reads SGDLS; CDR2 reads YYNGEE. V lost 0 bases to trimming and J lost 6 bases, with 18 bases between them. The CDR3 loop is CASSVVGGAPGDGYTF. Written as DNA, the CDR3 is TGTGCCAGCAGCGTAGTTGGTGGGGCCCCGGGTGATGGCTACACCTTC.

This chain links TRBV27 with TRBJ1-1; no reliable D call. Trimming pared 3 bases from V and 4 bases from J, leaving 6 bases between. The CDR3 loop spans 12 amino acids. Germline V gene lookup returns CDR1 MNHEY and CDR2 SMNVEV (reference sequence). The DNA for the CDR3 is TGTGCCAGCAGTTTGGGGTCCACTGAAGCTTTCTTT. Its protein is CASSLGSTEAFF.

The V and J genes are TRBV27 and TRBJ2-1; 9 bases map to TRBD2. The CDR3 spans 14 residues. Unmatched junction bases numbered 5, after V lost 5 bases and J lost 6 bases. The V gene's germline CDR1 is MNHEY and CDR2 SMNVEV (reference sequence). The CDR3, as DNA: TGTGCCAGCAGTAGGCCTAGCGGGATCAATGAGCAGTTCTTC. Protein: CASSRPSGINEQFF.

J is TRBJ1-6 and V is TRBV11-2, with no clear D. Germline V lookup: CDR1 SGHAT, CDR2 FQNNGV. With 2 bases removed from V and 8 bases from J, the gap between germline ends came to 7 bases. The CDR3 runs to 13 residues. CDR3 nucleotides: TGTGCCAGCAGCTTACAAACGTATTCACCCCTCCACTTT. It yields the protein CASSLQTYSPLHF.

Here the CDR3 DNA reads TGTGCCAGTAGTGACGGCGGATTCCGCTATGGCTACACCTTC. This encodes CASSDGGFRYGYTF. The genes are TRBV19 and TRBJ1-2; D not resolved. Germline V gene sequence: CDR1 LNHDA, CDR2 SQIVND (reference sequence). Trimming left V 5 bases short and J 4 bases short, with 14 bases between. The CDR3 is 14 residues long.

This clone was seen only a few times. The chain combines TRBV4-3 with TRBJ2-7; either TRBD1 or TRBD2 may supply D (6 bases each). The CDR3 spans 15 residues. Germline V CDR1 and CDR2: LGHNA, YSLEER. V lost 4 bases and J 0 bases, leaving 13 bases between the germline ends. The CDR3 reads CASSPGGGFSYEQYF. In DNA form, the CDR3 reads TGCGCCAGCAGCCCCGGGGGCGGGTTCTCCTACGAGCAGTACTTC.

The chain combines TRBV7-9 with TRBJ2-5; D may match TRBD1 or TRBD2 (6 bases each). With 3 bases removed from V and 1 base from J, the gap between germline ends came to 12 bases. There are 15 residues in the CDR3. The V gene's germline CDR1 is SEHNR and CDR2 FQNEAQ (reference sequence). The CDR3 loop reads CASSFGGGIQETQYF. CDR3 sequence (DNA): TGTGCCAGCAGCTTCGGGGGCGGGATCCAAGAGACCCAGTACTTC.

This clone is termed medium-sized. DNA for the CDR3: TGTGCCAGCAGCTCAAATGAGGTTTTCTTGAACACTGAAGCTTTCTTT. The encoded protein is CASSSNEVFLNTEAFF. V is TRBV13 and J is TRBJ1-1; D is undetermined. V lost 4 bases and J 0 bases, leaving 15 bases between the germline ends. The germline CDR1 and CDR2 sequences are PRHDT and FYEKMQ (reference sequence). The CDR3 extends over 16 amino acids. Complete variable domain (other parts from reference TRBV13 and TRBJ1-1): AAGVIQSPRHLIKEKRETATLKCYPIPRHDTVYWYQQGPGQDPQFLISFYEKMQSDKGSIPDRFSAQQFSDYHSELNMSSLELGDSALYFCASSSNEVFLNTEAFFGQGTRLTVV.

In nucleotides, the CDR3 is TGTGCCAGCTCAACAGGCAGCAATCAGCCCCAGCATTTT. The encoded protein is CASSTGSNQPQHF. The chain is built from TRBV18 and TRBJ1-5; D is perhaps TRBD1 (5 bases). Germline V gene lookup returns CDR1 KGHSH and CDR2 LQKENI. CDR3 length: 13 residues. Trimming removed 5 bases at V and 1 base at J, with 6 bases between. Looking up the rest from reference TRBV18 and TRBJ1-5 gives the full variable domain: NAGVMQNPRHLVRRRGQEARLRCSPMKGHSHVYWYRQLPEEGLKFMVYLQKENIIDESGMPKERFSAEFPKEGPSILRIQQVVRGDSAAYFCASSTGSNQPQHFGDGTRLSIL.